One sample yielded the 7 T cell receptor beta chains listed below, sequenced in a study of control samples from healthy donors and cancer patients. Only in-frame clones appear in the TCRdb table, and some are missing; sequencing was by immunoSEQ multiplex PCR. The sample lists roughly 120,000 clones; 80% to 90% were seen once. The sequenced sample consisted of PBMCs. These receptors all stem from a woman aged 45-59 years with colorectal cancer.

This rearrangement joins TRBV28 to TRBJ1-6, with a tentative D call TRBD1 (5 bases). Germline CDR1 reads MDHEN; CDR2 reads SYDVKM. The germline V and J ends were trimmed by 2 bases and 8 bases, with 10 bases remaining between them. The length of the CDR3 is 14 residues. As DNA, the CDR3 is TGTGCCAGCAGTTTACGGCAGGGAGATTCACCCCTCCACTTT. As protein: CASSLRQGDSPLHF.

This clone was recorded only once. The chain employs TRBV5-1 and TRBJ1-1; D remains ambiguous. The germline CDR1 and CDR2 sequences are SGHRS and YFSETQ. Deletions cut 3 bases from V and 1 base from J, with 10 bases between. The CDR3 length is 14 residues. Here the CDR3 DNA reads TGCGCCAGCAGCTCGGGTACGGGGAACACTGAAGCTTTCTTT. It yields the protein CASSSGTGNTEAFF.

A single count supports this clone. This chain joins TRBV7-3 and TRBJ1-5, with TRBD1 matching over 7 bases. Germline CDR1 is SGHTA and CDR2 is FQGTGA. After removal of 6 bases from V and 2 bases from J, the junction contained 10 bases not matched to a gene. This CDR3 has 16 amino acids. CDR3 nucleotides: TGTGCCAGCAGTTACAAAAACGGGACAGGCAATCAGCCCCAGCATTTT. This encodes CASSYKNGTGNQPQHF.

The genes are TRBV2 and TRBJ2-7; no definite D call. Germline V gene sequence: CDR1 SNHLY, CDR2 FYNNEI. The CDR3 totals 13 residues. V gave up 5 bases and J gave up 1 base, with 9 bases separating them. CDR3 nucleotides: TGTGCCAGCAGTCAGGTTCTTTCCTACGAGCAGTACTTC. Translated, it gives CASSQVLSYEQYF.

The chain recombines TRBV10-3 with TRBJ2-3; TRBD1 or TRBD2 may be the D gene (7 bases each). The V and J ends lost 4 bases and 3 bases respectively, with 14 bases between them. The CDR3 is 15 amino acids. The germline V gene encodes CDR1 ENHRY and CDR2 SYGVKD. The chain's CDR3 is CAISAPGGETDTQYF. CDR3 DNA: TGTGCCATCAGTGCCCCAGGGGGGGAAACAGATACGCAGTATTTT.

This chain connects TRBV19 to TRBJ1-1; D unclear. V dropped 10 bases and J dropped 5 bases, with 23 bases sitting between them. The CDR3 contains 15 residues. Germline V gene lookup returns CDR1 LNHDA and CDR2 SQIVND (reference sequence). DNA for the CDR3: TGTGCCACCACCCCCAGCGGGGAAGTATGGACTGAAGCTTTCTTT. Translating gives CATTPSGEVWTEAFF. The whole variable domain, filled in from reference TRBV19 and TRBJ1-1, reads DGGITQSPKYLFRKEGQNVTLSCEQNLNHDAMYWYRQDPGQGLRLIYYSQIVNDFQKGDIAEGYSVSREKKESFPLTVTSAQKNPTAFYLCATTPSGEVWTEAFFGQGTRLTVV.

The V call is TRBV11-3, the J call TRBJ2-1; 7 bases fit TRBD1. V lost 5 bases to trimming and J lost 6 bases; unmatched junction nucleotides: 10. The CDR3 is 15 amino acids. The germline gives CDR1 SGHNT, CDR2 YENEEA. CDR3 coding DNA: TGTGCCAGCAGCCCACAGGGGTGGAGAAGCAATGAGCAGTTCTTC. Protein product: CASSPQGWRSNEQFF.